The rows below give T cell receptor beta chains drawn from one sample of a study of CD8+ T cells in alopecia areata. Produced via immunoSEQ multiplex PCR; TCRdb's table is partial and in-frame only. The profile shows 200,000 or so clones, roughly 60% of them singletons. This specimen consisted of CD4+ T cells sorted from blood, obtained at week 24, from a patient treated with tofacitinib. These receptors originate from a human donor with alopecia areata. CDR3s include the opening cysteine and the closing phenylalanine or tryptophan. D genes are given only for firm matches. Size is omitted from some rows. Given values are once, few, many or a class for expanded clones.

V gene,D gene,J gene,clone size,CDR3 DNA,CDR3 protein
TRBV23-1,-,TRBJ2-7,-,TGCGCCAGCAGTCCTGTTGCCAGGACGACCTACGAGCAGTACTTC,CASSPVARTTYEQYF
TRBV7-2,TRBD2,TRBJ2-5,-,TGTGCCAGCAGCCCCAGGACTAGCGGAGAAGAGACCCAGTACTTC,CASSPRTSGEETQYF
TRBV7-2,TRBD1,TRBJ1-6,-,TGTGCCAGCAGGAGAGACAGGGGAAATTCACCCCTCCACTTT,CASRRDRGNSPLHF
TRBV4-3,TRBD2,TRBJ2-3,-,TGCGCCAGCAGCCAAGGTCCAGCGGGAGGTGGAGATACGCAGTATTTT,CASSQGPAGGGDTQYF
TRBV27,-,TRBJ2-6,few,TGTGCCAGCAGTTTACGGAGCTCTGGGGCCAACGTCCTGACTTTC,CASSLRSSGANVLTF
TRBV7-2,-,TRBJ2-7,-,TGTGCCAGCAGCTCCAAATACGAGCAGTACTTC,CASSSKYEQYF
TRBV30,-,TRBJ2-6,few,TGTGCCTGGAGAGTACAGGGTTCTGGGGCCAACGTCCTGACTTTC,CAWRVQGSGANVLTF
TRBV5-1,-,TRBJ2-3,-,TGCGCCAGCAGCTTGGAGACGGTCGTTGATACGCAGTATTTT,CASSLETVVDTQYF
TRBV5-1,-,TRBJ2-3,-,TGCGCCAGCAGTCAGCTACCAACTCAGGATACGCAGTATTTT,CASSQLPTQDTQYF
TRBV6-5,-,TRBJ1-1,-,TGTGCCAGCAGCCGGGGTGGTAACACTGAAGCTTTCTTT,CASSRGGNTEAFF
TRBV27,TRBD1,TRBJ2-7,few,TGTGCCAGCAGTTCCAGACAGGGGACCTACGAGCAGTACTTC,CASSSRQGTYEQYF
TRBV6-6,TRBD1,TRBJ1-4,-,TGTGCCAGCAGTTATACCGGGACAGGGTTTCGCGAAAAACTGTTTTTT,CASSYTGTGFREKLFF
TRBV7-2,-,TRBJ1-1,-,TGTGCCAGCAGCCTCGGACAGATGAACACTGAAGCTTTCTTT,CASSLGQMNTEAFF
TRBV2,-,TRBJ1-5,-,TGTGCCAGCAGTGAATCATACGCCGATCAGCCCCAGCATTTT,CASSESYADQPQHF